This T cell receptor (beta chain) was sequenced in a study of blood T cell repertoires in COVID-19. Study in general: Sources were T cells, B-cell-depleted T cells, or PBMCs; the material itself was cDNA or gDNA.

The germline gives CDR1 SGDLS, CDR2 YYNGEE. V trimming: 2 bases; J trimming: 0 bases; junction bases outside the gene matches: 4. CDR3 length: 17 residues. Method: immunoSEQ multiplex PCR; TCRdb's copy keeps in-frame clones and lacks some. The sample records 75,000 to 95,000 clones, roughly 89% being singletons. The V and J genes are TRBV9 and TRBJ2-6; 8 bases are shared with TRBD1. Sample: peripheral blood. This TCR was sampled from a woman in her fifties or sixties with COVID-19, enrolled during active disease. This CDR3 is CASSVAGGSSGANVLTF. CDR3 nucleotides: TGTGCCAGCAGCGTCGCAGGGGGCAGCTCTGGGGCCAACGTCCTGACTTTC.